The next 21 T cell receptor beta chains were all read from a single sample in a study of control samples from healthy donors and cancer patients. TCRdb's table, derived via immunoSEQ multiplex PCR, lists solely in-frame clones and lacks some. The profile shows roughly 150,000 clones, 70% to 90% of them singletons. The sequencing input was blood. The origin of the receptors is a young man in good health.

The V gene is TRBV27, the J gene TRBJ2-2; the match to TRBD2 covers 7 bases. The junction had 7 bases not matched to a gene; V was cut back by 7 bases and J by 2 bases. The CDR3 has 15 amino acids. Germline CDR1 reads MNHEY; CDR2 reads SMNVEV (reference sequence). CDR3 sequence (DNA): TGTGCCAGCACCCCCGGGAGGCGCAACACCGGGGAGCTGTTTTTT. It is translated as CASTPGRRNTGELFF.

This chain uses TRBV19 with TRBJ2-5, with D possibly being TRBD1 or TRBD2 (6 bases each). From germline, CDR1 is LNHDA and CDR2 SQIVND (reference sequence). The CDR3 contains 14 residues. V lost 3 bases and J 5 bases, leaving 13 bases between the germline ends. The CDR3 DNA sequence: TGTGCCAGTAGTATTCGTGGGGGGCTGGAGACCCAGTACTTC. It is translated as CASSIRGGLETQYF.

V usage is TRBV9 and J usage is TRBJ2-7, with D uncertain. Looked up from germline, CDR1 is SGDLS and CDR2 is YYNGEE. V was shortened by 2 bases and J by 3 bases, with 9 bases between the two germline ends. There are 13 residues in the CDR3. CDR3 nucleotides: TGTGCCAGCAGCGTGACCGGAGACTACGAGCAGTACTTC. The encoded protein is CASSVTGDYEQYF. Drawing the rest from reference TRBV9 and TRBJ2-7, the complete variable domain is DSGVTQTPKHLITATGQRVTLRCSPRSGDLSVYWYQQSLDQGLQFLIQYYNGEERAKGNILERFSAQQFPDLHSELNLSSLELGDSALYFCASSVTGDYEQYFGPGTRLTVT.

The V and J genes are TRBV23-1 and TRBJ2-7; TRBD1 matches at 9 bases. TRBV23-1 is designated an ORF whose function remains uncertain. V trimming: 2 bases; J trimming: 5 bases; junction bases outside the gene matches: 7. The CDR3 contains 15 residues. CDR3 sequence reads: CASSQPDRGGDEQYF. CDR3 nucleotide sequence: TGCGCCAGCAGTCAACCGGACAGGGGAGGCGACGAGCAGTACTTC.

The chain has TRBV6-5 and TRBJ1-6; D might be TRBD1 (5 bases). The V end lost 5 bases, the J end lost 6 bases, and 14 bases lay between the germline ends. CDR3 length: 15 residues. Germline V gives CDR1 MNHEY, CDR2 SVGAGI. The CDR3 spells CASSKTATVNSPLHF. The CDR3 DNA is TGTGCCAGCAGTAAGACAGCTACTGTTAATTCACCCCTCCACTTT.

This clone has more than one count but fewer than ten. This sequence joins TRBV30 and TRBJ1-5; the match to TRBD1 covers 8 bases. This CDR3 is 13 amino acids long. CDR1 GTSNPN and CDR2 SVGIG come from the germline V gene (reference sequence). Germline trimming cut 7 bases from V and 6 bases from J; bases unmatched to any gene: 8. The CDR3 region is CASGQGRGQPQHF. In DNA form, the CDR3 reads TGTGCCTCAGGACAGGGAAGAGGTCAGCCCCAGCATTTT.

This clone was observed a single time. The chain combines TRBV27 with TRBJ2-1; TRBD2 is a possible D gene (5 bases). The length of the CDR3 is 15 residues. The V end lost 7 bases, the J end lost 7 bases, and 20 bases lay between the germline ends. The V gene's germline CDR1 is MNHEY and CDR2 SMNVEV (reference sequence). This CDR3 is CASKVMDSSRNEQFF. In nucleotides, the CDR3 is TGTGCCAGCAAGGTGATGGACTCCAGCCGTAATGAGCAGTTCTTC.

The V and J genes are TRBV7-2 and TRBJ2-1; 10 bases align to TRBD2. This CDR3 spans 15 amino acids. Trimming at V came to 5 bases and at J to 7 bases, leaving 8 bases not matched to a gene. Germline CDR1 is SGHTA and CDR2 is FQGNSA. The CDR3 here is CASSPSGGAWNEQFF. CDR3 coding DNA: TGTGCCAGCAGCCCCAGCGGGGGGGCTTGGAATGAGCAGTTCTTC.

A few counts support this clone. V gene TRBV6-2 or TRBV6-3 combines with J gene TRBJ1-2, with D unclear. Deletions cut 3 bases from V and 7 bases from J, with 12 bases between. The CDR3 spans 13 residues. Germline V CDR1 and CDR2: MNHEY, SVGEGT. The CDR3 coding sequence is TGTGCCAGCAGTTATTTAGGAGAAGGTGGCTACACCTTC. It yields the protein CASSYLGEGGYTF.

V gene TRBV5-1 combines with J gene TRBJ2-5; the D is unclear. The ends were cut back, 0 bases at V and 1 base at J, with 7 bases in the middle. CDR1 is SGHRS and CDR2 is YFSETQ in the germline V gene. The CDR3 loop spans 14 amino acids. CDR3 nucleotide sequence: TGCGCCAGCAGCTTGGATGGTACCCAAGAGACCCAGTACTTC. It specifies CASSLDGTQETQYF.

The chain carries TRBV2 and TRBJ2-2, with D perhaps being TRBD1 or TRBD2 (5 bases each). The V gene's germline CDR1 is SNHLY and CDR2 FYNNEI. The V and J ends lost 6 bases and 7 bases respectively, with 15 bases between them. The CDR3 is 14 amino acids. DNA for the CDR3: TGTGCCAGCAGCCCCGGGACCACCGGCGGGGAGCTGTTTTTT. It codes for CASSPGTTGGELFF.

The chain is built from TRBV5-6 and TRBJ1-5, with 8 positions matching TRBD1. From germline, CDR1 is SGHDT and CDR2 YYEEEE. This CDR3 comprises 16 residues. The trim removed 4 bases at V and 4 bases at J, leaving 10 bases unmatched. CDR3 nucleotides: TGTGCCAGCAGCCTACTCGGACAGGGAGGGAATCAGCCCCAGCATTTT. Amino acid sequence: CASSLLGQGGNQPQHF. The full variable domain, with the rest looked up from reference TRBV5-6 and TRBJ1-5, is DAGVTQSPTHLIKTRGQQVTLRCSPKSGHDTVSWYQQALGQGPQFIFQYYEEEERQRGNFPDRFSGHQFPNYSSELNVNALLLGDSALYLCASSLLGQGGNQPQHFGDGTRLSIL.

The chain joins TRBV19 to TRBJ1-1; 7 bases are shared with TRBD1. CDR3 length equals 13 residues. J lost 1 base, V lost 5 bases, and 1 base had no gene match. Germline V gives CDR1 LNHDA, CDR2 SQIVND (reference sequence). The CDR3 coding sequence is TGTGCCAGTAGTCGGACAGGGAACACTGAAGCTTTCTTT. Protein product: CASSRTGNTEAFF.

This rearrangement joins TRBV21-1 to TRBJ1-1; TRBD1, the D gene given by the table, was not confirmed from the DNA. TRBV21-1 represents a pseudogene. The CDR3 loop spans 13 amino acids. The CDR3, as DNA: TGTGCCAGCAGCAAACCCCCCTTCCTCAGGGCTTTCTTT. Amino acids: CASSKPPFLRAFF.

The chain uses TRBV27 and TRBJ2-7; 8 positions match TRBD1. Germline values: CDR1 MNHEY, CDR2 SMNVEV (reference sequence). The CDR3 totals 15 residues. J gave up 3 bases and V 7 bases, and 11 bases lay outside the gene matches. The CDR3 DNA reads TGTGCCAGCAACGACAGGGGAGCTAACTACTACGAGCAGTACTTC. This encodes CASNDRGANYYEQYF.

The chain combines TRBV13 with TRBJ2-4; perhaps D is TRBD1 or TRBD2 (6 bases each). The CDR3 covers 16 residues. V dropped 3 bases and J dropped 1 base, with 13 bases sitting between them. Germline-derived CDR1 and CDR2 are PRHDT and FYEKMQ (reference sequence). CDR3 bases: TGTGCCAGCAGCTTGGGGGGCCCCCGGGCCAAAAACATTCAGTACTTC. Translating it yields CASSLGGPRAKNIQYF.

Note on this clone: One junction end does not reproduce the germline sequence, and a read error may be involved. CDR3 sequence: CASSSPNGGGSFTSF. The CDR3 DNA is TGTGCCAGCAGTTCCCCGAACGGGGGGGGGTCATTTACCTCCTTT. The V and J genes are TRBV28 and TRBJ1-5; D is possibly TRBD1 (5 bases). The germline V gene encodes CDR1 MDHEN and CDR2 SYDVKM. This CDR3 comprises 15 residues.

In its sample, this clone was seen once. The rearrangement joins TRBV11-1 to TRBJ1-1; TRBD1 matches 11 bases. The CDR3 spans 16 residues. V trimming: 5 bases; J trimming: 0 bases; junction bases outside the gene matches: 5. In germline, CDR1 is SGHAT, CDR2 FQDESV (reference sequence). The CDR3 here is CASSRDRGKMNTEAFF. CDR3 nucleotides: TGTGCCAGCAGCCGGGACAGGGGGAAAATGAACACTGAAGCTTTCTTT.

This clone has only a few counts. The chain recombines TRBV7-2 with TRBJ2-7; D may be TRBD1 or TRBD2 (7 bases each). Per germline, CDR1 SGHTA and CDR2 FQGNSA. V gave up 1 base and J gave up 4 bases, with 17 bases separating them. This CDR3 has 16 amino acids. The CDR3 nucleotides are TGTGCCAGCAGCTTAGGTTATGGCAGGGGGGGATACGAGCAGTACTTC. Protein: CASSLGYGRGGYEQYF.

The V gene is TRBV18, the J gene TRBJ2-1; 13 nucleotides line up with TRBD2. The CDR3 loop spans 15 amino acids. V gave up 3 bases and J gave up 4 bases; unmatched junction bases: 0. Germline CDR1 and CDR2: KGHSH and LQKENI. CDR3 in amino acids: CASSPGLAGYNEQFF. Here the CDR3 DNA reads TGTGCCAGCTCACCGGGACTAGCGGGGTACAATGAGCAGTTCTTC.

With respect to this clone: The sample contains more than one DNA sequence encoding this CDR3. The chain links TRBV2 to TRBJ2-7; maybe TRBD2 (6 bases). Germline values: CDR1 SNHLY, CDR2 FYNNEI. With 3 bases removed from V and 4 bases from J, the gap between germline ends came to 7 bases. CDR3 length: 12 residues. This chain's CDR3 is CASSEGGYEQYF. Here the CDR3 DNA reads TGTGCCAGCAGTGAGGGGGGTTACGAGCAGTACTTC.